Below, 3 T cell receptor beta chains from the same sample are listed, as sequenced in a study of T-cell memory formation after mild COVID-19. TCRdb called the 5' RACE reads again in MiXCR, with one record for every CDR3 protein. Of tens of thousands of distinct CDR3 sequences in the sample, more than 10% are singletons; the top ten hold approximately 26%. The sample consisted of PBMCs or a T cell subset sorted from them (not recorded which). These TCRs come from an adult woman who had mild COVID-19 (a few samples of this study predate the infection). Cell type and time point are not known.

There are a few counts of this clonotype. V usage is TRBV12-3 or TRBV12-4 and J usage is TRBJ2-3, with TRBD2 identical over 9 bases. Trimming took 1 base from V and 2 from J; bases not matched to a gene: 7. The CDR3 runs 17 residues. The CDR3 DNA is TGTGCCAGCAGTTTAGACGGGACTAGCCGTTACACAGATACGCAGTATTTT. As protein: CASSLDGTSRYTDTQYF.

V is TRBV4-1 and J is TRBJ2-7; D unclear. CDR3 size: 13 residues. Per the germline V gene, CDR1 is MGHRA and CDR2 is YSYEKL. V was pared by 0 bases and J by 7 bases, with 10 bases between. The CDR3 DNA is TGCGCCAGCAGCCAAGATCATACGACGGAGCAGTACTTC. This translates into CASSQDHTTEQYF.

This clonotype was counted a few times. This chain links TRBV15 with TRBJ2-1; the D gene is possibly TRBD1 (5 bases). CDR3 length equals 15 residues. V was clipped by 2 bases and J by 4 bases, with 12 bases between them. The germline CDR1 and CDR2 sequences are LNHNV and YYDKDF (reference sequence). The DNA for the CDR3 is TGTGCCACCAGCAGACAGGGCCTGTGGTACAATGAGCAGTTCTTC. It is translated as CATSRQGLWYNEQFF.